The next 30 T cell receptor beta chains were all read from a single sample in a study of neurological immune-mediated disorders. Via MiXCR, TCRdb re-called the 5' RACE reads, giving one row per CDR3 protein. The sample has 20,000 to 25,000 distinct CDR3 sequences, under 11% seen once. Sample: PBMCs. These receptors were taken from a woman aged 60-70 years with HTLV-1-associated myelopathy (HAM/TSP).

Within the sample, this clonotype is medium-sized. The V call is TRBV5-1, the J call TRBJ2-7; 14 bases map to TRBD2. Losses at the gene ends were 0 bases for V and 2 bases for J; bases not matched to a gene: 1. Germline V gene data show CDR1 as SGHRS and CDR2 as YFSETQ. This CDR3 is 16 amino acids long. The CDR3 nucleotides are TGCGCCAGCAGCTTGGGACTAGCGGGGGGGCCCTACGAGCAGTACTTC. Amino acids: CASSLGLAGGPYEQYF.

This clonotype was detected ten times or more. The rearrangement uses TRBV5-1 and TRBJ2-3; D is ambiguous. The V gene lost 1 base and the J gene lost 6 bases, with 6 bases spanning the gap. Germline V gene sequence: CDR1 SGHRS, CDR2 YFSETQ. The CDR3 extends over 12 amino acids. The CDR3 DNA is TGCGCCAGCAGCTTGATGTCGGATACGCAGTATTTT. Its protein product is CASSLMSDTQYF.

This clonotype was counted at least ten times. The chain employs TRBV6-1 and TRBJ1-1; tentative D call: TRBD1 (6 bases). This CDR3 is built from 14 residues. V lost 2 bases and J lost 6, with 13 bases in between. Germline loops: CDR1 MNHNS, CDR2 SASEGT. The CDR3 reads CASSEWGRQSEAFF. The CDR3 DNA is TGTGCCAGCAGTGAATGGGGGCGGCAGTCTGAAGCTTTCTTT.

There are many counts of this clonotype. The rearrangement joins TRBV5-1 to TRBJ2-3; D might be TRBD2 (7 bases). Germline values: CDR1 SGHRS, CDR2 YFSETQ. This CDR3 has 18 residues. Trimming took off 3 bases at V and 2 bases at J, with 22 bases between the two ends. In DNA, the CDR3 is TGCGCCAGCAGCTCAAGGGGGGGATCGGGGGTTATCACAGATACGCAGTATTTT. Translation gives CASSSRGGSGVITDTQYF.

The table lists this clonotype with many counts. CDR3: CASSWGLAADTQYF. Here the CDR3 DNA reads TGCGCCAGCAGCTGGGGACTAGCGGCAGATACGCAGTATTTT. The J gene is TRBJ2-3, the V gene TRBV5-1, with 11 nucleotides matching TRBD2. V gave up 3 bases and J gave up 4 bases; unmatched junction bases: 1. Germline lookup yields CDR1 SGHRS and CDR2 YFSETQ. CDR3 length equals 14 residues.

The CDR3 is CAWTKGHYGYTF. Written as DNA, the CDR3 is TGTGCCTGGACCAAGGGTCACTATGGCTACACCTTC. J is TRBJ1-2 and V is TRBV30; D is unclear. Germline V gives CDR1 GTSNPN, CDR2 SVGIG (reference sequence). V shed 4 bases and J shed 3 bases, with 9 bases lying between them. The CDR3 extends over 12 amino acids.

This clonotype was observed at least ten times. The chain combines TRBV30 with TRBJ1-4; 7 positions agree with TRBD1. V gave up 0 bases and J gave up 7 bases; unmatched junction bases: 8. CDR3 length equals 15 residues. The V gene's germline CDR1 is GTSNPN and CDR2 SVGIG (reference sequence). CDR3 loop: CAWSVLWGQTEKLFF. In DNA form, the CDR3 reads TGTGCCTGGAGTGTACTATGGGGACAGACTGAAAAACTGTTTTTT.

V gene TRBV29-1 combines with J gene TRBJ2-1, with 12 nucleotides matching TRBD1. Losses at the gene ends were 6 bases for V and 3 bases for J; bases not matched to a gene: 6. The CDR3 totals 15 residues. Germline V lookup: CDR1 SQVTM, CDR2 ANQGSEA. The CDR3 DNA is TGCAGCGTGGGGGGACAGGGGGCTTTCTACAATGAGCAGTTCTTC. This sequence encodes CSVGGQGAFYNEQFF.

This clonotype was detected many times. The V gene is TRBV7-9, the J gene TRBJ1-1; D gene ambiguous. The germline V gene has CDR1 SEHNR and CDR2 FQNEAQ (reference sequence). V lost 0 bases to trimming and J lost 2 bases, with 10 bases between them. The length of the CDR3 is 15 residues. This CDR3 reads CASSLARTINTEAFF. For the CDR3, the DNA is TGTGCCAGCAGCTTAGCGCGGACCATTAACACTGAAGCTTTCTTT.

This clonotype was found many times. The chain combines TRBV5-1 with TRBJ2-7, with no clear D. Trimming pared 0 bases from V and 4 bases from J, leaving 8 bases between. This CDR3 is 13 amino acids long. CDR1 is SGHRS, CDR2 YFSETQ, per germline. The CDR3 DNA sequence: TGCGCCAGCAGCTTGGGCCAGCTTTACGAGCAGTACTTC. The encoded protein is CASSLGQLYEQYF.

This clonotype showed up just a few times. This chain uses TRBV5-1 with TRBJ1-2; possible D gene TRBD1, 5 bases. The V end was cut by 0 bases, the J end by 6 bases, with 12 bases between. The CDR3 is 14 amino acids. CDR1 is SGHRS, CDR2 YFSETQ, per germline. The CDR3 coding sequence is TGCGCCAGCAGCTTGGAGGCAGCCAGGGATGGCTACACCTTC. This translates into CASSLEAARDGYTF.

This clonotype came up many times. The chain joins TRBV11-1 to TRBJ2-2; 7 nucleotides agree with TRBD1. The germline V gene has CDR1 SGHAT and CDR2 FQDESV (reference sequence). The CDR3 spans 14 residues. The ends lost 5 bases at V and 4 bases at J; junction bases unmatched: 4. The CDR3 bases are TGTGCCAGCAGCCACAGGGGCCGCACCGGGGAGCTGTTTTTT. Protein: CASSHRGRTGELFF.

This clonotype has ten or more counts. The chain uses TRBV12-3 or TRBV12-4 and TRBJ2-3; 10 bases align to TRBD2. CDR3 size: 17 residues. V trimming: 3 bases; J trimming: 2 bases; junction bases outside the gene matches: 8. This CDR3 is CASSFGLAGAVTDTQYF. The CDR3 DNA sequence: TGTGCCAGCAGTTTCGGGCTAGCGGGGGCCGTCACAGATACGCAGTATTTT.

In this sample, this clonotype turned up many times. V gene TRBV7-9 combines with J gene TRBJ1-2, with 7 bases lining up with TRBD1. Germline values: CDR1 SEHNR, CDR2 FQNEAQ (reference sequence). The ends lost 6 bases at V and 2 bases at J; junction bases unmatched: 6. The CDR3 is 14 residues long. CDR3 DNA sequence: TGTGCCAGCAGGGAGGCACAGGGGAACTATGGCTACACCTTC. Translating gives CASREAQGNYGYTF.

This clonotype was recorded at least ten times. Here the CDR3 DNA reads TGTGCCGCTAATGAGCAGGGATTCGGCTACGAGCAGTACTTC. Translating it yields CAANEQGFGYEQYF. The chain uses TRBV30 and TRBJ2-7; TRBD1 might be the D (5 bases). V was trimmed by 8 bases and J by 3 bases, leaving 20 bases between them. The germline V gene has CDR1 GTSNPN and CDR2 SVGIG (reference sequence). This CDR3 spans 14 amino acids.

This clonotype was seen ten or more times. The V and J genes are TRBV5-1 and TRBJ1-5; 8 bases are a match to TRBD1. V lost 4 bases, J lost 6 bases, and 9 bases stayed unmatched. The CDR3 covers 15 residues. From germline, CDR1 is SGHRS and CDR2 YFSETQ. DNA for the CDR3: TGCGCCAGCAGCACGACAGGGGCGTTGGGTCAGCCCCAGCATTTT. Protein sequence: CASSTTGALGQPQHF.

This clonotype was recorded at least ten times. V is TRBV5-1 and J is TRBJ2-5, with D possibly TRBD2 on 7 matching bases. Germline V gene sequence: CDR1 SGHRS, CDR2 YFSETQ. The V and J ends lost 4 bases and 4 bases respectively, with 17 bases between them. CDR3 length: 15 amino acids. This CDR3 reads CASSLQKRGGETQYF. The DNA for the CDR3 is TGCGCCAGCAGCCTTCAAAAAAGGGGGGGAGAGACCCAGTACTTC.

This clonotype was recorded at least ten times. The chain uses TRBV29-1 and TRBJ2-7; 9 nucleotides line up with TRBD1. Germline trimming cut 6 bases from V and 6 bases from J; bases unmatched to any gene: 12. CDR1 and CDR2 (germline): SQVTM, ANQGSEA. CDR3 length: 14 residues. CDR3 in amino acids: CSVSGTGTITEQYF. CDR3 coding DNA: TGCAGCGTGTCCGGGACAGGGACCATCACCGAGCAGTACTTC.

This clonotype occurred many times. This sequence joins TRBV20-1 and TRBJ2-3; D is perhaps TRBD1 (5 bases). The CDR3 has 14 amino acids. The germline gives CDR1 DFQATT, CDR2 SNEGSKA (reference sequence). V lost 6 bases and J 3 bases, leaving 16 bases between the germline ends. The CDR3 region has the DNA TGCAGTGCCAACCCCGCAGGGCGGACAGATACGCAGTATTTT. It translates to CSANPAGRTDTQYF.

This clonotype was picked up many times. This rearrangement joins TRBV7-2 to TRBJ2-7; D is possibly TRBD2 (6 bases). The CDR3 has 17 residues. Trimming left V 1 base short and J 0 bases short, with 16 bases between. Germline CDR1 and CDR2: SGHTA and FQGNSA. CDR3 residues: CASSLVHGAGRSYEQYF. The CDR3 DNA reads TGTGCCAGCAGCTTAGTACACGGAGCGGGTCGCTCCTACGAGCAGTACTTC. Supplemented by reference TRBV7-2 and TRBJ2-7, the full variable domain reads GAGVSQSPSNKVTEKGKDVELRCDPISGHTALYWYRQSLGQGLEFLIYFQGNSAPDKSGLPSDRFSAERTGGSVSTLTIQRTQQEDSAVYLCASSLVHGAGRSYEQYFGPGTRLTVT.

This clonotype was seen many times. The genes are TRBV7-9 and TRBJ2-7; 8 positions match TRBD1. The V gene end was trimmed by 5 bases and the J gene end by 5 bases; junction bases not matched to a gene: 2. The CDR3 has 12 residues. The germline CDR1 and CDR2 sequences are SEHNR and FQNEAQ (reference sequence). The CDR3 protein is CASSLTGDEQYF. The CDR3 DNA reads as TGTGCCAGCAGCCTGACAGGGGACGAGCAGTACTTC.

The gene calls are TRBV5-1 and TRBJ2-1; the D gene is possibly TRBD1 (6 bases). V was clipped by 6 bases and J by 4 bases, with 11 bases between them. Germline lookup yields CDR1 SGHRS and CDR2 YFSETQ. The CDR3 contains 13 residues. CDR3 DNA sequence: TGCGCCAGCACAGGGGTGGCATACAATGAGCAGTTCTTC. Amino acids: CASTGVAYNEQFF.

This clonotype was counted many times. V is TRBV20-1 and J is TRBJ2-3; D is undetermined. The CDR3 extends over 11 amino acids. Germline V gives CDR1 DFQATT, CDR2 SNEGSKA (reference sequence). V was trimmed by 3 bases and J by 6 bases, leaving 7 bases between them. CDR3 residues: CSASIRDTQYF. The CDR3 DNA reads TGCAGTGCTAGTATCAGGGATACGCAGTATTTT.

This clonotype is medium-sized (0.01 to 0.1%) in the sample. The chain carries TRBV5-1 and TRBJ2-5, with TRBD2 matching over 8 bases. The CDR3 is made up of 15 amino acids. The V gene's germline CDR1 is SGHRS and CDR2 YFSETQ. The trim removed 3 bases at V and 2 bases at J, leaving 6 bases unmatched. The DNA of the CDR3 is TGCGCCAGCAGCTCGATGGGGACTAGTCAAGAGACCCAGTACTTC. Translation: CASSSMGTSQETQYF.

This clonotype was counted ten times or more. Mismatch with germline at one junction end may stem from a read error. This sequence joins TRBV5-1 and TRBJ2-4, with TRBD1 matching 10 bases. The CDR3 loop spans 15 amino acids. Germline CDR1 is SGHRS and CDR2 is YFSETQ. DNA for the CDR3: TGCGCCAGCAGATTGGGGACAGGGGAGCAAAACATTCAGTACTTC. Amino acids: CASRLGTGEQNIQYF. Based on the CDR3 plus reference TRBV5-1 and TRBJ2-4, the full variable domain is KAGVTQTPRYLIKTRGQQVTLSCSPISGHRSVSWYQQTPGQGLQFLFEYFSETQRNKGNFPGRFSGRQFSNSRSEMNVSTLELGDSALYLCASRLGTGEQNIQYFGAGTRLSVL.

This clonotype was detected ten times or more. V gene TRBV20-1 combines with J gene TRBJ2-2; TRBD1 aligns across 11 bases. CDR1 and CDR2 (germline): DFQATT, SNEGSKA (reference sequence). The CDR3 has 16 residues. Trimming took 0 bases from V and 6 from J; bases not matched to a gene: 6. The CDR3 DNA reads as TGCAGTGCTAGAGATTATCGGACAGGGGGCTCCGGGGAGCTGTTTTTT. This gives the protein CSARDYRTGGSGELFF.

This clonotype was detected ten times or more. The rearrangement links TRBV12-3 or TRBV12-4 to TRBJ2-1; 9 nucleotides align to TRBD2. This CDR3 comprises 18 residues. J was trimmed by 3 bases and V by 0 bases; bases with no gene match: 9. CDR3 DNA: TGTGCCAGCAGTTTAGCCCCCCTAGCGGGGTTCTTCTACAATGAGCAGTTCTTC. It yields the protein CASSLAPLAGFFYNEQFF.

This clonotype was seen more than once but under ten times. The V gene is TRBV30, the J gene TRBJ1-2, with TRBD1 as a possible D gene (6 bases). The CDR3 runs 14 residues. V gave up 5 bases and J gave up 7 bases, with 20 bases separating them. Germline loops: CDR1 GTSNPN, CDR2 SVGIG (reference sequence). In DNA, the CDR3 is TGTGCCTGGGTCCAAGACAGGACTTATTCTGGCTACACCTTC. Amino acids: CAWVQDRTYSGYTF.

Many counts were recorded for this clonotype. V usage is TRBV14 and J usage is TRBJ1-1, with no clear D. The CDR3 runs 14 residues. The germline gives CDR1 SGHDN, CDR2 FVKESK. Trimming removed 4 bases from V and 1 base from J, with 10 bases in between. The DNA of the CDR3 is TGTGCCAGCAGCCGGAACCATTGGAACACTGAAGCTTTCTTT. Amino acids: CASSRNHWNTEAFF.

This clonotype was seen at least ten times. The chain joins TRBV20-1 to TRBJ2-3, with 15 nucleotides matching TRBD2. CDR3 length equals 16 residues. The trim removed 4 bases at V and 5 bases at J, leaving 7 bases unmatched. Per the germline V gene, CDR1 is DFQATT and CDR2 is SNEGSKA (reference sequence). CDR3: CSAMRTSGGEVDTQYF. DNA for the CDR3: TGCAGTGCTATGAGGACTAGCGGGGGGGAGGTAGATACGCAGTATTTT.